This entry lists 27 T cell receptor beta chains sequenced from one sample in a study of radiation and T cells in renal cell carcinoma. Treatment specified: treatment-naive control, cytoreductive nephrectomy. Generated by immunoSEQ multiplex PCR, the TCRdb table keeps only in-frame clones and is missing some. The table records around 23,000 clones, approximately 54% of them present only once. This specimen consisted of tumor tissue, obtained from a patient whose treatment was nephrectomy without radiotherapy. All receptors come from a human donor with renal cell carcinoma.

The chain is built from TRBV19 and TRBJ2-7, with 10 bases matching TRBD2. This CDR3 spans 17 amino acids. With 4 bases clipped from V and 0 bases from J, the junction kept 9 bases outside the gene matches. Germline V gives CDR1 LNHDA, CDR2 SQIVND (reference sequence). CDR3 nucleotides: TGTGCCAGTAGTAGGCGAGCGGGGGGGCCTGCCTCCTACGAGCAGTACTTC. Translating gives CASSRRAGGPASYEQYF. Looking up the rest from reference TRBV19 and TRBJ2-7 gives the full variable domain: DGGITQSPKYLFRKEGQNVTLSCEQNLNHDAMYWYRQDPGQGLRLIYYSQIVNDFQKGDIAEGYSVSREKKESFPLTVTSAQKNPTAFYLCASSRRAGGPASYEQYFGPGTRLTVT.

This chain joins TRBV29-1 and TRBJ1-4, with TRBD1 as a possible D gene (5 bases). This CDR3 is built from 13 residues. CDR1 is SQVTM and CDR2 is ANQGSEA in the germline V gene. V lost 8 bases and J lost 7, with 17 bases in between. The CDR3 loop reads CSIPGPGVEKLFF. CDR3 sequence (DNA): TGCAGCATCCCCGGGCCGGGGGTTGAAAAACTGTTTTTT.

In its sample, this clone was seen a few times. The chain has TRBV18 and TRBJ1-1; no firm D call. CDR3 size: 13 residues. Germline values: CDR1 KGHSH, CDR2 LQKENI. V was pared by 2 bases and J by 6 bases, with 10 bases between. CDR3: CASSPGFGAEAFF. The CDR3 bases are TGTGCCAGCTCACCAGGGTTTGGTGCTGAAGCTTTCTTT.

The chain joins TRBV7-2 to TRBJ2-5; D perhaps matches TRBD1 (5 bases). Germline V gene sequence: CDR1 SGHTA, CDR2 FQGNSA. Trimming took 8 bases from V and 7 from J, leaving 14 bases between them. The CDR3 extends over 12 amino acids. For the CDR3, the DNA is TGTGCCAGCGACGACAGCTGGGGGACCCAGTACTTC. Translating it yields CASDDSWGTQYF.

Sample share makes this clone medium-sized (0.01 to 0.1%). V is TRBV7-7 and J is TRBJ1-1, with unresolved D. V was pared by 1 base and J by 0 bases, with 3 bases between. Germline values: CDR1 SSHAT, CDR2 FNYEAQ (reference sequence). This CDR3 region has 13 residues. The CDR3 DNA sequence: TGTGCCAGCAGCTTAGATTTGAACACTGAAGCTTTCTTT. Protein product: CASSLDLNTEAFF.

This rearrangement joins TRBV2 to TRBJ2-3; perhaps TRBD1 as D (6 bases). V was trimmed by 4 bases and J by 2 bases, leaving 19 bases between them. This CDR3 has 17 residues. The germline CDR1 and CDR2 sequences are SNHLY and FYNNEI. CDR3 bases: TGTGCCAGCAGTGTAAGCCGGGACAAGGGCACCACAGATACGCAGTATTTT. This gives the protein CASSVSRDKGTTDTQYF.

This rearrangement joins TRBV29-1 to TRBJ1-2; 8 bases match TRBD1. V dropped 5 bases and J dropped 8; count of bases not matched to a gene: 7. CDR1 is SQVTM and CDR2 is ANQGSEA in the germline V gene. There are 12 residues in the CDR3. In nucleotides, the CDR3 is TGCAGCGTTCAGTCAGGGGGCGAAGGCTACACCTTC. Translation: CSVQSGGEGYTF.

This clone was observed a few times. The chain employs TRBV6-1 and TRBJ2-5; the D is unclear. Trimming removed 1 base from V and 5 bases from J, with 11 bases in between. This CDR3 is built from 14 residues. Per germline, CDR1 MNHNS and CDR2 SASEGT. CDR3 nucleotide sequence: TGTGCCAGCAGTGAAGGGGCAGAATTGGAGACCCAGTACTTC. It yields the protein CASSEGAELETQYF.

The V call is TRBV2, the J call TRBJ1-2; 7 nucleotides align to TRBD1. The CDR3 totals 13 residues. Germline trimming cut 4 bases from V and 4 bases from J; bases unmatched to any gene: 3. Germline V lookup: CDR1 SNHLY, CDR2 FYNNEI. CDR3 DNA: TGTGCCAGCAGTGGGGACAGCTCCTATGGCTACACCTTC. As protein: CASSGDSSYGYTF.

This rearrangement joins TRBV2 to TRBJ1-5; D is unresolved. CDR3 length: 13 amino acids. CDR1 and CDR2 (germline): SNHLY, FYNNEI. V was pared by 1 base and J by 6 bases, with 7 bases between. CDR3 nucleotides: TGTGCCAGCAGTGAAGAAGGCGGTCAGCCCCAGCATTTT. This translates into CASSEEGGQPQHF.

The V and J genes are TRBV7-2 and TRBJ1-1, with TRBD1 matching 7 bases. The CDR3 runs to 14 residues. Germline CDR1 SGHTA, CDR2 FQGNSA. The V segment lost 2 bases and the J segment 5 bases; nucleotides outside the gene matches: 5. The CDR3 sequence is CASSLSPGGTEAFF. In DNA form, the CDR3 reads TGTGCCAGCAGCTTATCACCAGGGGGAACTGAAGCTTTCTTT.

The chain is built from TRBV6-5 and TRBJ2-7; 8 nucleotides match TRBD1. The V gene's germline CDR1 is MNHEY and CDR2 SVGAGI. Unmatched junction bases numbered 4, after V lost 2 bases and J lost 4 bases. This CDR3 has 14 residues. CDR3 sequence: CASSYGRGPYEQYF. The CDR3 DNA reads TGTGCCAGCAGTTACGGCAGGGGGCCTTACGAGCAGTACTTC.

This clone was detected ten times or more. The same CDR3 also results from other DNA sequences found in this sample. This chain joins TRBV5-1 and TRBJ2-2, with TRBD2 matching over 10 bases. Germline CDR1 and CDR2: SGHRS and YFSETQ. CDR3 length equals 15 residues. The ends lost 5 bases at V and 1 base at J; junction bases unmatched: 2. In DNA, the CDR3 is TGCGCCAGCAGATCTAGCGGGGGGAACACCGGGGAGCTGTTTTTT. Its protein is CASRSSGGNTGELFF.

This clone has a handful of counts. The rearrangement joins TRBV6-1 to TRBJ1-2; D remains ambiguous. The V gene's germline CDR1 is MNHNS and CDR2 SASEGT. Deletions cut 7 bases from V and 2 bases from J, with 17 bases between. CDR3 size: 15 residues. The CDR3 DNA reads as TGTGCCAGCACCTTCGTAGGCCCCTCCAACTATGGCTACACCTTC. It translates to CASTFVGPSNYGYTF.

In its sample, this clone is medium-sized. The chain couples TRBV5-1 to TRBJ1-1, with TRBD1 matching 7 bases. Trimming cost V 5 bases and J 6 bases; bases outside gene matches: 7. Germline V gene data show CDR1 as SGHRS and CDR2 as YFSETQ. The CDR3 covers 13 residues. The CDR3 DNA sequence: TGCGCCAGCAGACCCCAGGGGGGCCCTGAAGCTTTCTTT. Protein product: CASRPQGGPEAFF.

CDR3 in DNA: TGCGCCAGCAGCCAAGCGGGGGGTGGGACTGAGCAGTTCTTC. Translation gives CASSQAGGGTEQFF. V usage is TRBV4-3 and J usage is TRBJ2-1; 7 bases fit TRBD2. The CDR3 is 14 residues long. Per germline, CDR1 LGHNA and CDR2 YSLEER. With 1 base clipped from V and 9 bases from J, the junction kept 6 bases outside the gene matches.

J is TRBJ2-1 and V is TRBV7-7, with 9 positions matching TRBD2. V shed 1 base, J shed 10 bases, and the junction held 5 bases outside the gene matches. CDR3 length: 14 residues. Looked up from germline, CDR1 is SSHAT and CDR2 is FNYEAQ (reference sequence). CDR3 sequence reads: CASSLERTSAEQFF. DNA of the CDR3: TGTGCCAGCAGCTTAGAAAGGACTAGCGCCGAGCAGTTCTTC.

J is TRBJ2-7 and V is TRBV5-1, with TRBD1 matching over 11 bases. Unmatched junction bases numbered 8, after V lost 3 bases and J lost 6 bases. Germline values: CDR1 SGHRS, CDR2 YFSETQ. The CDR3 has 15 residues. CDR3 bases: TGCGCCAGCAGCTCCTCTCTGGGACAGGGGGGCGAGCAGTACTTC. Its protein product is CASSSSLGQGGEQYF. The full variable domain, with the rest looked up from reference TRBV5-1 and TRBJ2-7, is KAGVTQTPRYLIKTRGQQVTLSCSPISGHRSVSWYQQTPGQGLQFLFEYFSETQRNKGNFPGRFSGRQFSNSRSEMNVSTLELGDSALYLCASSSSLGQGGEQYFGPGTRLTVT.

The V and J genes are TRBV4-2 and TRBJ2-7, with D possibly being TRBD2 (7 bases). The CDR3 totals 14 residues. From germline, CDR1 is LGHNA and CDR2 YNFKEQ. V was shortened by 4 bases and J by 4 bases, with 14 bases between the two germline ends. CDR3 in amino acids: CASSLPGGWYEQYF. The CDR3 DNA is TGTGCCAGCAGCCTTCCGGGGGGCTGGTACGAGCAGTACTTC.

The chain carries TRBV6-6 and TRBJ1-5; 8 nucleotides agree with TRBD1. The CDR3 length is 16 residues. Germline V lookup: CDR1 MNHNY, CDR2 SVGAGI (reference sequence). The trim removed 2 bases at V and 1 base at J, leaving 4 bases unmatched. The CDR3 DNA sequence: TGTGCCAGCAGTTACGGGGCAGGGGGCAGCAATCAGCCCCAGCATTTT. Its protein product is CASSYGAGGSNQPQHF.

The chain couples TRBV2 to TRBJ2-2; 7 positions agree with TRBD2. V lost 5 bases and J lost 0; bases outside the gene matches: 6. Germline loops: CDR1 SNHLY, CDR2 FYNNEI. This CDR3 region has 16 residues. CDR3 region: CASSRTSVSNTGELFF. In DNA, the CDR3 is TGTGCCAGCAGTAGGACTAGTGTGTCGAACACCGGGGAGCTGTTTTTT.

The chain combines TRBV25-1 with TRBJ2-5, with D possibly matching TRBD1 (6 bases). CDR3 length: 16 residues. Trimming cost V 7 bases and J 3 bases, with 21 bases left between them. The germline V gene has CDR1 MGHDK and CDR2 SYGVNS. CDR3 amino acids: CASTQGTFGSEETQYF. The DNA for the CDR3 is TGTGCCAGCACTCAGGGGACCTTTGGCTCTGAAGAGACCCAGTACTTC.

Judged by abundance, this clone is medium-sized. The CDR3, as DNA: TGTGCCTGGGGACCGGGCTACAATCAGCCCCAGCATTTT. It encodes CAWGPGYNQPQHF. The chain couples TRBV30 to TRBJ1-5, with D hard to call. V shed 5 bases and J shed 3 bases, with 11 bases lying between them. Germline CDR1 reads GTSNPN; CDR2 reads SVGIG (reference sequence). There are 13 residues in the CDR3.

The rearrangement joins TRBV7-2 to TRBJ1-1; possible D gene TRBD1, 5 bases. Between the trimmed V and J ends, which lost 4 bases and 8 bases, there was a span of 14 bases. CDR3 length: 13 residues. Germline CDR1 SGHTA, CDR2 FQGNSA. This chain's CDR3 is CASSSPGRSEAFF. Written as DNA, the CDR3 is TGTGCCAGCAGCTCACCAGGGCGCTCAGAAGCTTTCTTT.

This clone has a single count. The CDR3 DNA is TGTGCCAGCAGCGCCCAGGGGGCGATGAACACTGAAGCTTTCTTT. Translation: CASSAQGAMNTEAFF. The V gene is TRBV9, the J gene TRBJ1-1, with 8 bases matching TRBD1. The germline CDR1 and CDR2 sequences are SGDLS and YYNGEE. The ends lost 3 bases at V and 0 bases at J; junction bases unmatched: 4. This CDR3 is built from 15 residues.

CDR3 sequence reads: CASSQAADRSTYEQYF. CDR3 nucleotide sequence: TGCGCCAGCAGCCAAGCCGCCGACAGGTCGACCTACGAGCAGTACTTC. The V call is TRBV4-1, the J call TRBJ2-7, with D tentatively TRBD1 (6 bases). The ends were cut back, 1 base at V and 2 bases at J, with 15 bases in the middle. Germline assignment: CDR1 MGHRA and CDR2 YSYEKL. The CDR3 is 16 amino acids.

This clone was seen a single time. V gene TRBV7-2 combines with J gene TRBJ2-5; TRBD1 agrees at 7 bases. Germline V CDR1 and CDR2: SGHTA, FQGNSA. V lost 4 bases, J lost 4 bases, and 6 bases stayed unmatched. The CDR3 covers 14 residues. The CDR3 region has the DNA TGTGCCAGCAGCTCGACAGGGAAAGCAGAGACCCAGTACTTC. As protein: CASSSTGKAETQYF.